Sequencing of this T cell receptor beta chain was carried out in a study of CD8 T cells in ankylosing spondylitis. Library preparation for TCR beta used quantitative 5'-RACE with molecular barcodes. From the 5' RACE reads, TCRdb called clonotypes with MiXCR, one entry per CDR3 protein. The data hold around 390,000 distinct CDR3 sequences, with around 24% observed a single time. Study-wide points: A TCR beta motif made of under 10 highly homologous variants seemed typical of ankylosing spondylitis blood. There was reportedly significant enrichment of clones that were disease-linked in matched ankylosing spondylitis synovial fluid.

Germline V gene data show CDR1 as SQVTM and CDR2 as ANQGSEA. V lost 2 bases, J lost 6 bases, and 6 bases stayed unmatched. This CDR3 contains 14 residues. This clonotype showed up just a few times. The antigen remains undetermined. This TCR derives from a male donor with ankylosing spondylitis. Sequenced: blood, either unsorted or a sorted T cell fraction (not recorded which). V usage is TRBV29-1 and J usage is TRBJ2-7, with 11 bases matching TRBD2. This CDR3 is CSVEILAGAREQYF. In nucleotides, the CDR3 is TGCAGCGTTGAAATACTAGCGGGAGCCCGCGAGCAGTACTTC.